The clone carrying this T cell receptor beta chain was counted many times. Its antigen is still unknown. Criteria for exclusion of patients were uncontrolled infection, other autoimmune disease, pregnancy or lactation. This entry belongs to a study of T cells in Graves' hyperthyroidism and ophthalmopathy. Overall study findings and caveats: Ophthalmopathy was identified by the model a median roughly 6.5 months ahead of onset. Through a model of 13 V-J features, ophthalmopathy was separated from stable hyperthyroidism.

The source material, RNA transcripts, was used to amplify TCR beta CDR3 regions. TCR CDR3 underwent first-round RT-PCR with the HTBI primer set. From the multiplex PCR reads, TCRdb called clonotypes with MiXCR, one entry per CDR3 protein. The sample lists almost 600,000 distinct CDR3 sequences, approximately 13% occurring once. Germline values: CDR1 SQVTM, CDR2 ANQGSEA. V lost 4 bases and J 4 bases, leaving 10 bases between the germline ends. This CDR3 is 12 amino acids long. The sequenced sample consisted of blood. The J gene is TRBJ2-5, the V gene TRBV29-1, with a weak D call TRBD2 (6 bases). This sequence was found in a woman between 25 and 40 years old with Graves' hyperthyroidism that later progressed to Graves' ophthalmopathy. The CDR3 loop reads CSVGGGAETQYF. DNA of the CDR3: TGCAGCGTTGGCGGAGGGGCAGAGACCCAGTACTTC.